The rows below give T cell receptor beta chains drawn from one sample of a study of siplizumab effects on memory and regulatory T cells. Generated by immunoSEQ multiplex PCR, the TCRdb table keeps only in-frame clones and is missing some. The table lists 95,000 to 130,000 clones, roughly 94% of them singletons, with approximately 1.8% in the top ten. The sequenced sample was non-Treg CD4+ T cells sorted from blood. The receptors originated from a human donor in good health. Both conserved end residues are part of each CDR3. A D gene is named only where the DNA matches it firmly. Clone sizes are given selectively: once, few, many, or a class where the clone is expanded.

CDR3nt: TGTGCCAGCAGCTTCGCCGGGGCCAACGTCCTGACTTTC; CDR3aa: CASSFAGANVLTF; j_gene: TRBJ2-6; v_gene: TRBV7-2; d_gene: .; abundance: .
CDR3nt: TGTGCCAGCAGCGTGTCGGGGACAGATACGCAGTATTTT; CDR3aa: CASSVSGTDTQYF; j_gene: TRBJ2-3; v_gene: TRBV9; d_gene: .; abundance: .
CDR3nt: TGTGCCGACGGGGGCGGGGTTACAGATACGCAGTATTTT; CDR3aa: CADGGGVTDTQYF; j_gene: TRBJ2-3; v_gene: TRBV6-7; d_gene: .; abundance: .
CDR3nt: TGTGCCAGCAGCACAAGACTAGCGGGTAGCAATGAGCAGTTCTTC; CDR3aa: CASSTRLAGSNEQFF; j_gene: TRBJ2-1; v_gene: TRBV11-3; d_gene: TRBD2; abundance: .
CDR3nt: TGTGCCAGCAGCTACGACCGGAACACTGAAGCTTTCTTT; CDR3aa: CASSYDRNTEAFF; j_gene: TRBJ1-1; v_gene: TRBV7-9; d_gene: .; abundance: .
CDR3nt: TGTGCCAGCAGCAAAAATACAGGGGGCGGCTATGGCTACACCTTC; CDR3aa: CASSKNTGGGYGYTF; j_gene: TRBJ1-2; v_gene: TRBV7-9; d_gene: TRBD1; abundance: .
CDR3nt: TGTGCCAGTAGTATATCCCTAGCGGGAGGGATTGGGGCCAAAAACATTCAGTACTTC; CDR3aa: CASSISLAGGIGAKNIQYF; j_gene: TRBJ2-4; v_gene: TRBV19; d_gene: TRBD2; abundance: .
CDR3nt: TGTGCCAGCAGCTTACCCCCAAGTTCCGAGCAGTACTTC; CDR3aa: CASSLPPSSEQYF; j_gene: TRBJ2-7; v_gene: TRBV11-3; d_gene: .; abundance: .
CDR3nt: TGCGCCAGCAGTCGCGACGACAGCACCGGGGAGCTGTTTTTT; CDR3aa: CASSRDDSTGELFF; j_gene: TRBJ2-2; v_gene: TRBV5-1; d_gene: .; abundance: .
CDR3nt: TGTGCTAGCAGCCCGGGAAACACCGGGGAGCTGTTTTTT; CDR3aa: CASSPGNTGELFF; j_gene: TRBJ2-2; v_gene: TRBV7-7; d_gene: .; abundance: .
CDR3nt: TGTGCTAGTGGTTTCTTCTCGAGCGGACTAAGGAATGAGCAGTTCTTC; CDR3aa: CASGFFSSGLRNEQFF; j_gene: TRBJ2-1; v_gene: TRBV12-5; d_gene: .; abundance: once
CDR3nt: TGTGCCAGCAGCCCCCGAGGCGTCGACACTGAAGCTTTCTTT; CDR3aa: CASSPRGVDTEAFF; j_gene: TRBJ1-1; v_gene: TRBV7-2; d_gene: .; abundance: .
CDR3nt: TGCGCCACCATAGCCAAAAACATTCAGTACTTC; CDR3aa: CATIAKNIQYF; j_gene: TRBJ2-4; v_gene: TRBV5-1; d_gene: .; abundance: .
CDR3nt: TGCGCCAGCAGCTGCCCCGACAGGGCCGGAAATCAGCCCCAGCATTTT; CDR3aa: CASSCPDRAGNQPQHF; j_gene: TRBJ1-5; v_gene: TRBV5-1; d_gene: TRBD1; abundance: .
CDR3nt: TGTGCCAGCAGCGTCGGGACCTATAATTCACCCCTCCACTTT; CDR3aa: CASSVGTYNSPLHF; j_gene: TRBJ1-6; v_gene: TRBV9; d_gene: .; abundance: .
CDR3nt: TGTGCCAGTAGTATTACGATCGGGGTTGACGTCCTGACTTTC; CDR3aa: CASSITIGVDVLTF; j_gene: TRBJ2-6; v_gene: TRBV19; d_gene: .; abundance: .
CDR3nt: TGTGCCAGCACTAATACCTACGAGCAGTACTTC; CDR3aa: CASTNTYEQYF; j_gene: TRBJ2-7; v_gene: TRBV6-5; d_gene: .; abundance: .
CDR3nt: TGTGCCAGCAGTTTATGGGGAAACCAAGAGACCCAGTACTTC; CDR3aa: CASSLWGNQETQYF; j_gene: TRBJ2-5; v_gene: TRBV28; d_gene: .; abundance: .